This entry is about one T cell receptor (beta chain). What was amplified from RNA transcripts were TCR beta CDR3 regions. Primed by the HTBI set, a first-round RT-PCR was run on the TCR CDR3. Each CDR3 protein is one row after TCRdb ran MiXCR on the multiplex PCR reads. The data contain almost 250,000 distinct CDR3 sequences, approximately 23% of them singletons. This sample was taken from a study of T cells in Graves' hyperthyroidism and ophthalmopathy. Trimming removed 5 bases from V and 0 bases from J; junction bases left unmatched: 9. CDR1 is SGHAT, CDR2 FQDESV, per germline (reference sequence). CDR3 length equals 16 residues.

The specimen was blood. V and J are TRBV11-1 and TRBJ2-7; 8 bases fit TRBD1. This receptor was identified in a woman aged 40 to 50 with Graves' ophthalmopathy. The CDR3, as DNA: TGTGCCAGCAGCATGTTCACGACAGGGGACTCCTACGAGCAGTACTTC. Translated: CASSMFTTGDSYEQYF.